Shown below are 17 T cell receptor beta chains from a single sample sequenced in a study of cytotoxic CD8 clonotypes in ibrutinib-treated CLL. Some clones are missing from TCRdb's copy, which holds only in-frame ones; the method was immunoSEQ multiplex PCR. This sample has about 200,000 clones, with around 75% found just once. The specimen comprised PBMCs, sampled after 12 months of ibrutinib treatment. Receptors originate from a human donor with chronic lymphocytic leukemia.

In this sample, this clone turned up a few times. This sequence joins TRBV7-2 and TRBJ1-1; 7 nucleotides agree with TRBD1. Germline V gene sequence: CDR1 SGHTA, CDR2 FQGNSA. There are 14 residues in the CDR3. Trimming took 6 bases from V and 1 from J; bases not matched to a gene: 5. The chain's CDR3 is CASRRRTGNTEAFF. CDR3 DNA: TGTGCCAGCAGAAGAAGGACAGGGAACACTGAAGCTTTCTTT.

This chain joins TRBV30 and TRBJ1-2; 11 bases fit TRBD1. Germline CDR1 is GTSNPN and CDR2 is SVGIG (reference sequence). V was clipped by 2 bases and J by 6 bases; unmatched bases: 5. The CDR3 contains 14 residues. The CDR3 DNA follows: TGTGCCTGGAGTTGGACAGGGGGCGCGAATGGCTACACCTTC. Its translation: CAWSWTGGANGYTF.

The chain links TRBV7-2 to TRBJ1-1; D not certain. CDR3 length: 15 residues. CDR1 is SGHTA and CDR2 is FQGNSA in the germline V gene. The V and J ends lost 5 bases and 1 base respectively, with 14 bases between them. The CDR3 loop is CASSPPRAGNTEAFF. In DNA form, the CDR3 reads TGTGCCAGCAGCCCCCCACGGGCGGGGAACACTGAAGCTTTCTTT.

The gene calls are TRBV9 and TRBJ2-7, with a tentative D call TRBD2 (5 bases). Germline V lookup: CDR1 SGDLS, CDR2 YYNGEE. CDR3 size: 14 residues. The germline V and J ends were trimmed by 3 bases and 0 bases, with 10 bases remaining between them. CDR3 bases: TGTGCCAGCAGCGCTCGGGGTTACTCCTACGAGCAGTACTTC. It translates to CASSARGYSYEQYF.

This chain joins TRBV4-1 and TRBJ2-2; the match to TRBD2 covers 8 bases. Germline V gene sequence: CDR1 MGHRA, CDR2 YSYEKL. V trimming: 4 bases; J trimming: 7 bases; junction bases outside the gene matches: 5. The CDR3 is 14 residues long. This chain's CDR3 is CASSRSGSGGELFF. CDR3 nucleotide sequence: TGCGCCAGCAGCCGGAGCGGGAGTGGCGGGGAGCTGTTTTTT.

The chain recombines TRBV2 with TRBJ1-6; 11 bases line up with TRBD1. Germline V CDR1 and CDR2: SNHLY, FYNNEI. The CDR3 is made up of 14 amino acids. V shed 8 bases and J 7 bases; nucleotides not matched to a gene: 4. Here the CDR3 DNA reads TGTGCCAGCGGCGGACAGGGGGCGAATTCACCCCTCCACTTT. Its translation is CASGGQGANSPLHF.

V gene TRBV2 combines with J gene TRBJ1-1; D unresolved. Trimming removed 4 bases from V and 1 base from J, with 10 bases in between. The CDR3 totals 14 residues. Germline V CDR1 and CDR2: SNHLY, FYNNEI. This CDR3 is CASSVGESNTEAFF. CDR3 in DNA: TGTGCCAGCAGTGTTGGAGAATCGAACACTGAAGCTTTCTTT.

V gene TRBV4-3 combines with J gene TRBJ1-3; TRBD1 might be the D (5 bases). CDR3 length: 15 residues. The germline CDR1 and CDR2 sequences are LGHNA and YSLEER. V was cut by 0 bases and J by 6 bases, with 12 bases left in between. DNA for the CDR3: TGCGCCAGCAGCCAAGATCTCCAGGGTGTAAACACCATATATTTT. As protein: CASSQDLQGVNTIYF.

The chain couples TRBV10-2 to TRBJ1-5; possibly TRBD1 for D (5 bases). Germline-derived CDR1 and CDR2 are WSHSY and SAAADI. Trimming took 11 bases from V and 6 from J, leaving 17 bases between them. This CDR3 region has 13 residues. CDR3 loop: CAVVDRRGQPQHF. CDR3 bases: TGCGCCGTAGTTGACAGAAGGGGTCAGCCCCAGCATTTT.

The chain has TRBV30 and TRBJ1-1; TRBD1 agrees at 8 bases. In germline, CDR1 is GTSNPN, CDR2 SVGIG (reference sequence). This CDR3 spans 11 amino acids. V was clipped by 2 bases and J by 8 bases; unmatched bases: 1. The CDR3 here is CAWSRQGEAFF. CDR3 sequence (DNA): TGTGCCTGGAGTCGACAGGGGGAAGCTTTCTTT.

The chain combines TRBV5-4 with TRBJ2-2; tentative D call: TRBD1 (6 bases). The germline V and J ends were trimmed by 4 bases and 4 bases, with 11 bases remaining between them. This CDR3 has 14 residues. CDR1 and CDR2 from the germline V gene are SGHNT and YYREEE (reference sequence). The CDR3, as DNA: TGTGCCAGCAGCCGGGACATTACCACCGGGGAGCTGTTTTTT. It yields the protein CASSRDITTGELFF.

This clone was seen more than once but under ten times. The chain carries TRBV19 and TRBJ1-1; D remains unclear. This CDR3 has 12 residues. The V gene lost 4 bases and the J gene lost 6 bases, with 9 bases spanning the gap. CDR1 and CDR2 (germline): LNHDA, SQIVND (reference sequence). The CDR3 region has the DNA TGTGCCAGTAGTAAGGGTCCCGCTGAAGCTTTCTTT. Protein sequence: CASSKGPAEAFF.

The chain recombines TRBV11-2 with TRBJ1-1; tentatively, D is TRBD1 (5 bases). CDR1 and CDR2 from the germline V gene are SGHAT and FQNNGV. V was pared by 6 bases and J by 2 bases, with 16 bases between. This CDR3 comprises 15 residues. The CDR3 loop is CASRSQYRLNTEAFF. The DNA for the CDR3 is TGTGCCAGCAGGTCCCAATACAGGTTAAACACTGAAGCTTTCTTT.

This chain joins TRBV11-2 and TRBJ2-1; TRBD2 aligns across 11 bases. The trim removed 5 bases at V and 3 bases at J, leaving 9 bases unmatched. This CDR3 has 17 amino acids. Germline CDR1 reads SGHAT; CDR2 reads FQNNGV. CDR3 DNA sequence: TGTGCCAGCAGCGAACGCATAGCGGGGGGGATCTACAATGAGCAGTTCTTC. Its protein product is CASSERIAGGIYNEQFF.

This rearrangement joins TRBV11-2 to TRBJ2-3, with 10 positions matching TRBD1. V shed 4 bases and J 6 bases; nucleotides not matched to a gene: 4. This CDR3 is 14 amino acids long. From germline, CDR1 is SGHAT and CDR2 FQNNGV. The CDR3 sequence: CASSWDRGEDTQYF. The CDR3 region has the DNA TGTGCCAGCAGCTGGGACAGGGGAGAGGATACGCAGTATTTT.

The V and J genes are TRBV29-1 and TRBJ2-6; TRBD2 might be the D (6 bases). Germline V CDR1 and CDR2: SQVTM, ANQGSEA. This CDR3 is built from 15 residues. With 4 bases removed from V and 0 bases from J, the gap between germline ends came to 10 bases. The CDR3 DNA sequence: TGCAGCGTTGCAGCGGGCCTCTCTGGGGCCAACGTCCTGACTTTC. Its protein is CSVAAGLSGANVLTF.

This clone was recorded a few times. V and J are TRBV7-9 and TRBJ2-1; TRBD2 matches at 8 bases. The J segment lost 5 bases and the V segment lost 3 bases, leaving 3 bases of the junction unmatched. Germline-derived CDR1 and CDR2 are SEHNR and FQNEAQ (reference sequence). There are 14 residues in the CDR3. DNA of the CDR3: TGTGCCAGCAGCTTTAGCGGGAACAACAATGAGCAGTTCTTC. The encoded protein is CASSFSGNNNEQFF. Variable domain in full (rest from reference TRBV7-9 and TRBJ2-1): DTGVSQNPRHKITKRGQNVTFRCDPISEHNRLYWYRQTLGQGPEFLTYFQNEAQLEKSRLLSDRFSAERPKGSFSTLEIQRTEQGDSAMYLCASSFSGNNNEQFFGPGTRLTVL.